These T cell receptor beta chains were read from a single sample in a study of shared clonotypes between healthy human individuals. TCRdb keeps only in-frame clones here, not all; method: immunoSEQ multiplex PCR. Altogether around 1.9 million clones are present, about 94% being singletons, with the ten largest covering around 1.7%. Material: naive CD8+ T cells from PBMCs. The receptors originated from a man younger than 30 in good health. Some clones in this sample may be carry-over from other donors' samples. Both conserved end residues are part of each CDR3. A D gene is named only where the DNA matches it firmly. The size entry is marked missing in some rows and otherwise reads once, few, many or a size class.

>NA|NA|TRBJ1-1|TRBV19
TGTGCCAGTAGTATTGGGGCCTCAATGAACACTGAAGCTTTCTTT
CASSIGASMNTEAFF
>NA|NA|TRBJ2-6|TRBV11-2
TGTGCCAGCAGCACCCGACGGGACGATTACTCTGGGGCCAACGTCCTGACTTTC
CASSTRRDDYSGANVLTF
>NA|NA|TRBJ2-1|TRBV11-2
TGTGCCAGCAGCTCGAATTGGGCCGGTAATGAGCAGTTCTTC
CASSSNWAGNEQFF
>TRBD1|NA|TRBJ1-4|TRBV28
TGTGCCAGCGCTTGGGCCAACAGGGGGCAGAATGAAAAACTGTTTTTT
CASAWANRGQNEKLFF
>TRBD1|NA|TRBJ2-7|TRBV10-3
TGTGCCATCAGTGGGGGGACAGGGGCCCACGAGCAGTACTTC
CAISGGTGAHEQYF
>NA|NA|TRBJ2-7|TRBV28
TGTGCCAGCAGTCCCCTCCCCTACGAGCAGTACTTC
CASSPLPYEQYF
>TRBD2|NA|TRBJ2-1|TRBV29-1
TGCAGCGTTGAAAGGACTAGCGGTTACAATGAGCAGTTCTTC
CSVERTSGYNEQFF
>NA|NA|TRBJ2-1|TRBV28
TGTGCCAGCAGTTTTCGACGATACAATGAGCAGTTCTTC
CASSFRRYNEQFF
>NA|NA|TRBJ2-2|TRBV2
TGTGCCAGCAGTCCTAGGGTAGGAGGGCTTAACACCGGGGAGCTGTTTTTT
CASSPRVGGLNTGELFF
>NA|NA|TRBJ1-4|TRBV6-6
TGTGCCAGCAGTCCGGTCTTAGCAACTAATGAAAAACTGTTTTTT
CASSPVLATNEKLFF
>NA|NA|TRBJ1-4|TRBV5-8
TGTGCCAGCAGCTTGGCCCGGGGGGGCACTAATGAAAAACTGTTTTTT
CASSLARGGTNEKLFF
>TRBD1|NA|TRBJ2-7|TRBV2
TGTGCCAGCAGTCACATTTGGACAGGGGGCTCGGGCCACGAGCAGTACTTC
CASSHIWTGGSGHEQYF
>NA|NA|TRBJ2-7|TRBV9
TGTGCCAGCAGCCCTAGGGTAGCGGCCTACGAGCAGTACTTC
CASSPRVAAYEQYF
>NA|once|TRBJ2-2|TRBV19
TGTGCCAGTAGGTCGGTTAACACCGGGGAGCTGTTTTTT
CASRSVNTGELFF
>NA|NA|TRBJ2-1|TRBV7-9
TGTGCCAGCAGCTTAGTGCCCGGGAACTACAATGAGCAGTTCTTC
CASSLVPGNYNEQFF
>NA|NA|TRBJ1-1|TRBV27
TGTGCCAGCAGACAGGGCGGCACTGAAGCTTTCTTT
CASRQGGTEAFF
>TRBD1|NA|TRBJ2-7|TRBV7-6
TGTGCCAGCAGCTTGAAACCGACAGGGGGCAAGGACGAGCAGTACTTC
CASSLKPTGGKDEQYF
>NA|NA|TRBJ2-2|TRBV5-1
TGCGCCAGCAGGATCGGGGGAGGTCCCGGGGAGCTGTTTTTT
CASRIGGGPGELFF
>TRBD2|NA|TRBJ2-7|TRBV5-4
TGTGCCAGCAGCTTGGACTTAGCGGGAGGGGAGGAGTACTTC
CASSLDLAGGEEYF
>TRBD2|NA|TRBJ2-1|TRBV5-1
TGCGCCAGCAGCTCGGGACTAGCGGGAGACAATGAGCAGTTCTTC
CASSSGLAGDNEQFF
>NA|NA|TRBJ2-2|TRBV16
TGTGCCAGCAGCCAAACAGGGCCCGGGGAGCTGTTTTTT
CASSQTGPGELFF
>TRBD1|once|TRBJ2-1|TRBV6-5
TGTGCCAGCAGTTACGAGACAGGGCCTTCTTGGGAGCAGTTCTTC
CASSYETGPSWEQFF
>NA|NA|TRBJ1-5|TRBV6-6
TGTGCCAGCAGTTACTCGTCCATCAGCAATCAGCCCCAGCATTTT
CASSYSSISNQPQHF
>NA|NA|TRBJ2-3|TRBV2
TGTGCCAGCAGGACGTACGGGGAGGGCACAGATACGCAGTATTTT
CASRTYGEGTDTQYF
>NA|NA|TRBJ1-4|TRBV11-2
TGTGCCAGCAGCTTGCGTCCGACGGAGAATGAAAAACTGTTTTTT
CASSLRPTENEKLFF
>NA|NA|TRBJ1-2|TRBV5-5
TGTGCCAGCAGCTTTTTCAGGGAAGACTATGGCTACACCTTC
CASSFFREDYGYTF
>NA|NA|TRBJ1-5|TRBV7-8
TGTGCCAGCAGCTTGGGGGGGACGGAACAGCCCCAGCATTTT
CASSLGGTEQPQHF
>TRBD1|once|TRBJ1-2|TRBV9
TGTGCCAGCAGCGTAGCTATATCAGGGGGCAACTATGGCTACACCTTC
CASSVAISGGNYGYTF
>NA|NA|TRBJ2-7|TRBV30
TGTGCCTGGAGTGTAGGACACTTCAGGTCGTCCTACGAGCAGTACTTC
CAWSVGHFRSSYEQYF
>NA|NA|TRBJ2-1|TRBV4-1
TGCGCCAGCAGCCCTCCTTCCTACAATGAGCAGTTCTTC
CASSPPSYNEQFF
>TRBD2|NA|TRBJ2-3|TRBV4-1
TGCGCCAGCAGCCAGAGGCTAGCGGACCTCCGAGATACGCAGTATTTT
CASSQRLADLRDTQYF
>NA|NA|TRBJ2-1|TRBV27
TGTGCCAGCAGTCCGAATGAGCAGTTCTTC
CASSPNEQFF
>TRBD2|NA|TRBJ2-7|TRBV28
TGTGCCAGCAGTTCGGCTAGCGGGGTCTACGAGCAGTACTTC
CASSSASGVYEQYF
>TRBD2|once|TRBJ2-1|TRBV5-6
TGTGCCAGCAGCTTGGTCAGCGGGAGGTACAATGAGCAGTTCTTC
CASSLVSGRYNEQFF
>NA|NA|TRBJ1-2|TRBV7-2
TGTGCCAGCAGCCCTGGCTTTGCCTATGGCTACACCTTC
CASSPGFAYGYTF
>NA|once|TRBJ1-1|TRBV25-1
TGTGCCAGCAGATCTGCCGGGCCCCGAGGGACTGAAGCTTTCTTT
CASRSAGPRGTEAFF
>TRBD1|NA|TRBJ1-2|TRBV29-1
TGCAGCGCCTGGAGTCGACCGGGACAGGAAAACTATGGCTACACCTTC
CSAWSRPGQENYGYTF
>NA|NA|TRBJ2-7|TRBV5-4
TGTGCCAGCAGCTTTCGGACTGCAACTTACTACGAGCAGTACTTC
CASSFRTATYYEQYF
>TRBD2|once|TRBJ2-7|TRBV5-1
TGCGCCAGCAGCACACACGGTAGCGGGAGGACTAGGGTACCCGAGCAGTACTTC
CASSTHGSGRTRVPEQYF
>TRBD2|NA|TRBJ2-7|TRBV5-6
TGTGCCAGCAGCTTGGCACTAGCGGGAGCCAGGGGCGAGCAGTACTTC
CASSLALAGARGEQYF
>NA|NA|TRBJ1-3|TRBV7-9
TGTGCCAGCAGCCCCACCGTGGCGGGACAAGACTCTGGAAACACCATATATTTT
CASSPTVAGQDSGNTIYF
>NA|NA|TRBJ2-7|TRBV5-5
TGTGCCAGCAGCTTGGAAGGACGATCCTACGAGCAGTACTTC
CASSLEGRSYEQYF
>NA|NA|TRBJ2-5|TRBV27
TGTGCCAGCAGTTTATCACCTGGAACGGGACGAGAGACCCAGTACTTC
CASSLSPGTGRETQYF
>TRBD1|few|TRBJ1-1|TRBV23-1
TGCGCCAGCAGACCCGCGGGACAGGGCAACACTGAAGCTTTCTTT
CASRPAGQGNTEAFF
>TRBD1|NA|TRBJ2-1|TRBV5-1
TGCGCCAGCAGCTTCACAGGGGTCAATGAGCAGTTCTTC
CASSFTGVNEQFF
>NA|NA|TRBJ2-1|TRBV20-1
TGCAGTGCTAAAGTAGAGGTGGGGCAGTTCTTC
CSAKVEVGQFF
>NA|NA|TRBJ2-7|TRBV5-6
TGTGCCAGCAGCTTTATCCGGGACACAACCTACGAGCAGTACTTC
CASSFIRDTTYEQYF
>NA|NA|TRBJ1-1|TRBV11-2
TGTGCCAGCAGCCAAAACGGGAGATCGAACACTGAAGCTTTCTTT
CASSQNGRSNTEAFF
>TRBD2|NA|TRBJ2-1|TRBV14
TGTGCCAGCAGCCAAGTAGGTTTTGGGACTAGCGGGAACAATGAGCAGTTCTTC
CASSQVGFGTSGNNEQFF
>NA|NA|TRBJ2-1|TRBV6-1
TGTGCCAGCAGCGAGGTCTATGAGCAGTTCTTC
CASSEVYEQFF
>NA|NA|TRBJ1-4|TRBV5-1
TGCGCCAGCAGCTTCGGCAGGGTATTTTTT
CASSFGRVFF
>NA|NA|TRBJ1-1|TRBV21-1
TGTGCCAGCAGCGGCGTGAGGTACATGAACACTGAAGCTTTCTTT
CASSGVRYMNTEAFF